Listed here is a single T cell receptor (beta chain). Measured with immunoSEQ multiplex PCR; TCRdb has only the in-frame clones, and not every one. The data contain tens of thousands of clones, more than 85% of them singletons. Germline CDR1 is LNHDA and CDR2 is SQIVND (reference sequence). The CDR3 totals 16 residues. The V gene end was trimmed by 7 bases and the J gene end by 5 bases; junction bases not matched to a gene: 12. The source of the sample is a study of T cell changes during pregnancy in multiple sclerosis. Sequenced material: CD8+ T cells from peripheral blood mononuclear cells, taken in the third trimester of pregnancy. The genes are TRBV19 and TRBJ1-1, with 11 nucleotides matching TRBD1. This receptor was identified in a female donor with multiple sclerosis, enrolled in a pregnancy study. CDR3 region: CASNPRWDRGGTEAFF. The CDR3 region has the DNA TGTGCCAGTAATCCCCGGTGGGACAGGGGGGGAACTGAAGCTTTCTTT. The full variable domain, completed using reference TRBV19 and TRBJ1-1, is DGGITQSPKYLFRKEGQNVTLSCEQNLNHDAMYWYRQDPGQGLRLIYYSQIVNDFQKGDIAEGYSVSREKKESFPLTVTSAQKNPTAFYLCASNPRWDRGGTEAFFGQGTRLTVV.